The 2 T cell receptor beta chains presented below share a single source sample, sequenced in a study of early stage breast cancer tumors. Measured with immunoSEQ multiplex PCR; TCRdb has only the in-frame clones, and not every one. The data contain about 63,000 clones, about three quarters of them singletons. What was sequenced was blood. The source of these receptors is a person in their thirties with breast cancer.

The chain carries TRBV28 and TRBJ1-4; maybe TRBD1 (6 bases). Per the germline V gene, CDR1 is MDHEN and CDR2 is SYDVKM. Trimming stripped 8 bases from V and 3 bases from J, with 13 bases between. The CDR3 loop spans 14 amino acids. The CDR3 loop reads CASSQGGSNEKLFF. The DNA for the CDR3 is TGTGCCAGCTCACAGGGAGGTTCTAATGAAAAACTGTTTTTT.

V is TRBV19 and J is TRBJ1-2; D is undetermined. CDR1 and CDR2 from the germline V gene are LNHDA and SQIVND (reference sequence). Trimming stripped 6 bases from V and 4 bases from J, with 9 bases between. There are 12 residues in the CDR3. CDR3 residues: CASSQAPYGYTF. The CDR3 DNA reads TGTGCCAGTAGCCAAGCCCCCTATGGCTACACCTTC.